These 10 T cell receptor beta chains were sequenced from one sample in a study of blood T cell repertoires in COVID-19. Only in-frame clones appear in the TCRdb table, and some are missing; sequencing was by immunoSEQ multiplex PCR. This sample yields roughly 430,000 clones, of which 88% are seen a single time; 1.4% to 1.5% belongs to the top ten. Source material: PBMCs or T cells enriched from blood (not recorded which). The receptors come from a woman younger than 30 who had been exposed to COVID-19.

In this sample, this clone turned up once. The chain joins TRBV7-9 to TRBJ1-4; no reliable D call. Trimming took 5 bases from V and 5 from J, leaving 15 bases between them. The germline gives CDR1 SEHNR, CDR2 FQNEAQ (reference sequence). This CDR3 is built from 15 residues. CDR3 in amino acids: CASSITAAPNEKLFF. DNA of the CDR3: TGTGCCAGCAGCATAACAGCGGCTCCCAATGAAAAACTGTTTTTT.

This clone was picked up one time. The rearrangement joins TRBV27 to TRBJ1-6; D uncertain. The CDR3 runs 13 residues. V lost 4 bases, J lost 6 bases, and 7 bases lay in between. CDR1 and CDR2 (germline): MNHEY, SMNVEV (reference sequence). The CDR3 nucleotides read TGTGCCAGCAGTTCCCTAGTTAATTCACCCCTCCACTTT. It translates to CASSSLVNSPLHF.

In its sample, this clone was seen a few times. The rearrangement joins TRBV18 to TRBJ2-7; D gene unclear. This CDR3 is 16 amino acids long. Germline CDR1 is KGHSH and CDR2 is LQKENI. Trimming took off 3 bases at V and 0 bases at J, with 15 bases between the two ends. The CDR3 nucleotides read TGTGCCAGCTCACCTCCCCGGCCACAGAGCTCCTACGAGCAGTACTTC. Translated, it gives CASSPPRPQSSYEQYF.

V gene TRBV5-1 combines with J gene TRBJ1-2, with 7 bases aligning to TRBD1. Looked up from germline, CDR1 is SGHRS and CDR2 is YFSETQ. The CDR3 totals 12 residues. J gave up 10 bases and V 6 bases, and 9 bases lay outside the gene matches. The CDR3 spells CASTLGTANYTF. The CDR3 DNA reads as TGCGCCAGCACCCTTGGGACAGCAAACTACACCTTC. The full variable domain, completed using reference TRBV5-1 and TRBJ1-2, is KAGVTQTPRYLIKTRGQQVTLSCSPISGHRSVSWYQQTPGQGLQFLFEYFSETQRNKGNFPGRFSGRQFSNSRSEMNVSTLELGDSALYLCASTLGTANYTFGSGTRLTVV.

This clone was counted between two and nine times. The chain combines TRBV28 with TRBJ1-1; 9 bases line up with TRBD1. Looked up from germline, CDR1 is MDHEN and CDR2 is SYDVKM. The CDR3 is made up of 15 amino acids. The ends lost 6 bases at V and 3 bases at J; junction bases unmatched: 8. CDR3 bases: TGTGCCAGCAGACCTGACAGGGGGAGGGACACTGAAGCTTTCTTT. It encodes CASRPDRGRDTEAFF.

The genes are TRBV6-5 and TRBJ1-5, with D possibly TRBD1 on 5 matching bases. V lost 4 bases, J lost 2 bases, and 9 bases lay in between. This CDR3 is built from 14 residues. Per the germline V gene, CDR1 is MNHEY and CDR2 is SVGAGI. The CDR3 DNA reads as TGTGCCAGCAGTTTGGGGGGAGGCAATCAGCCCCAGCATTTT. Encoded protein: CASSLGGGNQPQHF.

V usage is TRBV15 and J usage is TRBJ1-1; no reliable D call. CDR1 and CDR2 (germline): LNHNV, YYDKDF (reference sequence). V lost 3 bases and J lost 0, with 11 bases in between. There are 15 residues in the CDR3. The CDR3 protein is CATSRVQNMNTEAFF. The CDR3 nucleotides are TGTGCCACCAGCAGGGTACAGAACATGAACACTGAAGCTTTCTTT. The complete variable domain, with remaining parts taken from reference TRBV15 and TRBJ1-1, reads DAMVIQNPRYQVTQFGKPVTLSCSQTLNHNVMYWYQQKSSQAPKLLFHYYDKDFNNEADTPDNFQSRRPNTSFCFLDIRSPGLGDTAMYLCATSRVQNMNTEAFFGQGTRLTVV.

The chain uses TRBV7-9 and TRBJ1-2; 7 bases fit TRBD1. V lost 4 bases and J lost 6; bases outside the gene matches: 8. The CDR3 is 14 residues long. Germline V gene lookup returns CDR1 SEHNR and CDR2 FQNEAQ (reference sequence). CDR3 region: CASSSIPGTDGYTF. The CDR3 DNA reads TGTGCCAGCAGCTCCATACCCGGGACAGATGGCTACACCTTC. Combining the CDR3 with reference TRBV7-9 and TRBJ1-2 gives the whole variable domain DTGVSQNPRHKITKRGQNVTFRCDPISEHNRLYWYRQTLGQGPEFLTYFQNEAQLEKSRLLSDRFSAERPKGSFSTLEIQRTEQGDSAMYLCASSSIPGTDGYTFGSGTRLTVV.

CDR3 sequence reads: CASSLGGAGTDTQYF. The DNA for the CDR3 is TGTGCCAGCAGCTTGGGGGGGGCCGGCACAGATACGCAGTATTTT. The chain carries TRBV11-1 and TRBJ2-3, with D perhaps TRBD2 (7 bases). Deletions cut 3 bases from V and 1 base from J, with 11 bases between. Germline loops: CDR1 SGHAT, CDR2 FQDESV (reference sequence). This CDR3 is 15 amino acids long.

CDR3 coding DNA: TGTGCCAGTAGGAAACAGGCGGATCATAGCAATCAGCCCCAGCATTTT. It specifies CASRKQADHSNQPQHF. This chain links TRBV19 with TRBJ1-5; tentatively, D is TRBD1 (5 bases). Trimming removed 6 bases from V and 0 bases from J, with 15 bases in between. The length of the CDR3 is 16 residues. Germline V gene lookup returns CDR1 LNHDA and CDR2 SQIVND (reference sequence).